These 10 T cell receptor beta chains originate from one sample sequenced in a study of T cell responses to AZD1222 COVID-19 vaccine. TCRdb's table, derived via immunoSEQ multiplex PCR, lists solely in-frame clones and lacks some. The sample carries about 150,000 clones, about 92% recorded once. The source material was peripheral blood, sampled on day 0 of AZD1222 vaccination. All receptors come from an adult in good health.

The V and J genes are TRBV3-1 (or the pseudogene TRBV3-2) and TRBJ2-5; 16 positions agree with TRBD2. The CDR3 is 15 amino acids. Germline V gene data show CDR1 as LGHDT and CDR2 as YNNKEL (reference sequence). Unmatched junction bases numbered 5, after V lost 6 bases and J lost 7 bases. The CDR3 sequence: CASRPGLAGGRTQYF. As DNA, the CDR3 is TGTGCCAGCAGACCGGGACTAGCGGGGGGGAGGACCCAGTACTTC.

This chain joins TRBV4-2 and TRBJ2-2, with 8 positions matching TRBD1. The CDR3 is made up of 17 amino acids. Germline V gene data show CDR1 as LGHNA and CDR2 as YNFKEQ. The V gene end was trimmed by 0 bases and the J gene end by 1 base; junction bases not matched to a gene: 4. This CDR3 reads CASSQDAGGMNTGELFF. The DNA of the CDR3 is TGTGCCAGCAGCCAAGATGCAGGGGGCATGAACACCGGGGAGCTGTTTTTT.

V usage is TRBV11-2 and J usage is TRBJ1-1; tentatively, D is TRBD1 (5 bases). Trimming stripped 1 base from V and 4 bases from J, with 22 bases between. The CDR3 runs 18 residues. CDR1 is SGHAT and CDR2 is FQNNGV in the germline V gene. The CDR3 DNA follows: TGTGCCAGCAGCTTAGTCGGGGGAGTACCCTCAACGAGCACTGAAGCTTTCTTT. Protein sequence: CASSLVGGVPSTSTEAFF. The full variable domain, in which reference TRBV11-2 and TRBJ1-1 provide the parts outside the CDR3, is EAGVAQSPRYKIIEKRQSVAFWCNPISGHATLYWYQQILGQGPKLLIQFQNNGVVDDSQLPKDRFSAERLKGVDSTLKIQPAKLEDSAVYLCASSLVGGVPSTSTEAFFGQGTRLTVV.

The chain links TRBV28 to TRBJ1-1, with D unclear. The germline V gene encodes CDR1 MDHEN and CDR2 SYDVKM. This CDR3 is 14 amino acids long. V was clipped by 1 base and J by 11 bases, with 17 bases between them. DNA of the CDR3: TGTGCCAGCAGTTTATCGGCAGTCAGCGTACCGGCTTTCTTT. Protein: CASSLSAVSVPAFF.

The chain couples TRBV23-1 to TRBJ1-5; tentative D call: TRBD1 (5 bases). TRBV23-1 is an open reading frame, and its role is uncertain. V was cut by 3 bases and J by 5 bases, with 14 bases left in between. This CDR3 contains 15 residues. This chain's CDR3 is CASSHTTVTDQPQHF. As DNA, the CDR3 is TGCGCCAGCAGTCATACGACAGTCACAGATCAGCCCCAGCATTTT.

The chain links TRBV30 to TRBJ1-5; 8 bases map to TRBD1. This CDR3 has 15 amino acids. Looked up from germline, CDR1 is GTSNPN and CDR2 is SVGIG (reference sequence). J gave up 5 bases and V 0 bases, and 6 bases lay outside the gene matches. Here the CDR3 DNA reads TGTGCCTGGAGTGTAAGGGGACAGGCAGATCAGCCCCAGCATTTT. Translating it yields CAWSVRGQADQPQHF.

V usage is TRBV11-2 and J usage is TRBJ1-4, with D perhaps TRBD1 (6 bases). The CDR3 has 14 residues. Germline CDR1 SGHAT, CDR2 FQNNGV. Trimming shortened V by 5 bases and J by 8 bases, and 15 bases separated the two germline ends. CDR3 amino acids: CASSAYRAEEKLFF. The DNA of the CDR3 is TGTGCCAGCAGCGCCTACAGGGCGGAAGAAAAACTGTTTTTT.

The rearrangement links TRBV7-3 to TRBJ2-5, with 9 bases that match TRBD2. The V gene end was trimmed by 2 bases and the J gene end by 7 bases; junction bases not matched to a gene: 8. The CDR3 extends over 15 amino acids. Germline V gene data show CDR1 as SGHTA and CDR2 as FQGTGA. CDR3 nucleotides: TGTGCCAGCAGCTTAGATAGCGGGGGATTCGGGACCCAGTACTTC. It specifies CASSLDSGGFGTQYF.

The chain is built from TRBV6-5 and TRBJ2-5; 8 bases fit TRBD2. Germline CDR1 reads MNHEY; CDR2 reads SVGAGI. J gave up 5 bases and V 2 bases, and 10 bases lay outside the gene matches. The CDR3 contains 16 residues. CDR3 bases: TGTGCCAGCAGTTACCTTCGGACGGGGGGGTTTGAGACCCAGTACTTC. Its protein is CASSYLRTGGFETQYF.

V and J are TRBV4-2 and TRBJ2-3, with no clear D. The CDR3 consists of 15 residues. V lost 0 bases and J lost 2, with 9 bases in between. Germline CDR1 is LGHNA and CDR2 is YNFKEQ. CDR3 protein: CASSQEWAPTDTQYF. The CDR3 DNA follows: TGTGCCAGCAGCCAAGAGTGGGCGCCCACAGATACGCAGTATTTT.